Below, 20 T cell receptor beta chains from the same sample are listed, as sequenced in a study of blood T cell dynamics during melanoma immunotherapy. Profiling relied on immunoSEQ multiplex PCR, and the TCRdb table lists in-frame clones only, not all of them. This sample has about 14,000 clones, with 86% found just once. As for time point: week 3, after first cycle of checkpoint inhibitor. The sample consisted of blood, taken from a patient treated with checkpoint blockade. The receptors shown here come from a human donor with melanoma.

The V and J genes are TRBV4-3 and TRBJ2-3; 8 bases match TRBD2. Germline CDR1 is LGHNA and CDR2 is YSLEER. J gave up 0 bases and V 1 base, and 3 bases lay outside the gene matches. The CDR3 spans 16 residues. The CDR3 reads CASSQVASGSTDTQYF. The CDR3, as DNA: TGCGCCAGCAGCCAAGTAGCTAGCGGGAGCACAGATACGCAGTATTTT.

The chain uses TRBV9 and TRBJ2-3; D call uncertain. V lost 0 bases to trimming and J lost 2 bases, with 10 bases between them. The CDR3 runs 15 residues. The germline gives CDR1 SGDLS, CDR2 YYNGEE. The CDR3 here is CASSVGLGNTDTQYF. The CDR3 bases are TGTGCCAGCAGCGTAGGTCTAGGCAACACAGATACGCAGTATTTT.

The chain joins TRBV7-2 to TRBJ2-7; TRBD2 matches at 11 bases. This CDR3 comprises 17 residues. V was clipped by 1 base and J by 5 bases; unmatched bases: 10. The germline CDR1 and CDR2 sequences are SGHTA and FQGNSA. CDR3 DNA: TGTGCCAGCAGCTTAGTTGCAGCGACTAGCGGGATCCACGAGCAGTACTTC. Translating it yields CASSLVAATSGIHEQYF.

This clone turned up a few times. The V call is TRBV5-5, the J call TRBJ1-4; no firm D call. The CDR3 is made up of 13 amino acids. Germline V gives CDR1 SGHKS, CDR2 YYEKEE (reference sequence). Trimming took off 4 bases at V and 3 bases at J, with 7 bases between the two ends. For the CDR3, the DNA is TGTGCCAGCAGCCCGGGATCTAATGAAAAACTGTTTTTT. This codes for CASSPGSNEKLFF.

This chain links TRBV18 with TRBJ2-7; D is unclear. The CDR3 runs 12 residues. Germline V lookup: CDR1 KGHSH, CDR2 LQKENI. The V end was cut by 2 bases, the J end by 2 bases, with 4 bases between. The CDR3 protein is CASSPNTYEQYF. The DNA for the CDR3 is TGTGCCAGCTCACCAAATACCTACGAGCAGTACTTC.

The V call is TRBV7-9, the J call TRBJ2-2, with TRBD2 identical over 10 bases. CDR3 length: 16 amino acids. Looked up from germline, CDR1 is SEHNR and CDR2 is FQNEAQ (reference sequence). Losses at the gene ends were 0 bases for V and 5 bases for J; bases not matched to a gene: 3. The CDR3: CASSLASGRRTGELFF. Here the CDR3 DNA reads TGTGCCAGCAGCTTAGCTAGCGGGAGGCGTACCGGGGAGCTGTTTTTT.

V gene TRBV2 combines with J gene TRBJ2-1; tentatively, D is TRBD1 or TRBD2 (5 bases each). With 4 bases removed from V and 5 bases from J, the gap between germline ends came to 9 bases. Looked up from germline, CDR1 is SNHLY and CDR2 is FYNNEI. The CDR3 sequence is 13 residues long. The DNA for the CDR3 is TGTGCCAGCAGTGTGATGGGGGACAATGAGCAGTTCTTC. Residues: CASSVMGDNEQFF.

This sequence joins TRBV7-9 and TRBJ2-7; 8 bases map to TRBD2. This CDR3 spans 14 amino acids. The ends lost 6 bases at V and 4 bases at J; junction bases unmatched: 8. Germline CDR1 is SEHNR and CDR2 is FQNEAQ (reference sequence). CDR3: CASSPGTSKYEQYF. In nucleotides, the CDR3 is TGTGCCAGCAGTCCCGGGACTAGTAAGTACGAGCAGTACTTC.

CDR3 DNA: TGTGCCAGCAGTTTACAGACAGGGGCTAATTCACCCCTCCACTTT. It translates to CASSLQTGANSPLHF. The chain has TRBV28 and TRBJ1-6, with TRBD1 matching over 8 bases. The V and J ends lost 2 bases and 6 bases, in that order; junction bases with no gene match: 3. CDR1 is MDHEN and CDR2 is SYDVKM in the germline V gene. The CDR3 runs 15 residues.

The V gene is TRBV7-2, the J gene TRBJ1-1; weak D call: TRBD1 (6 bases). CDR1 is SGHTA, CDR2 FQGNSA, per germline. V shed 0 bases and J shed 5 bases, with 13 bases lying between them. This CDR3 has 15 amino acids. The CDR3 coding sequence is TGTGCCAGCAGCTTAGCGAGCCAGGGACAAACTGAAGCTTTCTTT. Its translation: CASSLASQGQTEAFF.

This CDR3 reads CASSLMLGQTYEQYF. In DNA, the CDR3 is TGTGCCAGCAGCCTCATGTTGGGACAGACCTACGAGCAGTACTTC. The rearrangement joins TRBV7-2 to TRBJ2-7; 7 nucleotides match TRBD1. This CDR3 spans 15 amino acids. Germline CDR1 SGHTA, CDR2 FQGNSA. With 5 bases clipped from V and 2 bases from J, the junction kept 9 bases outside the gene matches.

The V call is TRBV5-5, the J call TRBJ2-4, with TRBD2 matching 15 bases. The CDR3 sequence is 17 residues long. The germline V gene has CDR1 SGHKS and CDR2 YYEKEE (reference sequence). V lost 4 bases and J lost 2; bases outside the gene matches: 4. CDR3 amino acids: CASSPGTSGRTKNIQYF. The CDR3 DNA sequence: TGTGCCAGCAGCCCTGGGACTAGCGGGAGGACCAAAAACATTCAGTACTTC. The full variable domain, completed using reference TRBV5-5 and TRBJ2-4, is DAGVTQSPTHLIKTRGQQVTLRCSPISGHKSVSWYQQVLGQGPQFIFQYYEKEERGRGNFPDRFSARQFPNYSSELNVNALLLGDSALYLCASSPGTSGRTKNIQYFGAGTRLSVL.

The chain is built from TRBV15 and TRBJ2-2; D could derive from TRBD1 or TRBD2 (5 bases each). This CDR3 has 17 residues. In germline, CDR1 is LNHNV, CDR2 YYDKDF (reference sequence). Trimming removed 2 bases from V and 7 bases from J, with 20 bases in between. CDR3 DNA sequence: TGTGCCACCAGCAGATCAGGGAGTGCCTCCTTTGGCGGGGAGCTGTTTTTT. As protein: CATSRSGSASFGGELFF.

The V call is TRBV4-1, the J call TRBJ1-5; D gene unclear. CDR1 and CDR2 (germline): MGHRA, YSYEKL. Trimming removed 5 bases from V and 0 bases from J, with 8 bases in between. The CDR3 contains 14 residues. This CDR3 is CASSRVVSNQPQHF. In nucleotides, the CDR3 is TGCGCCAGCAGCAGAGTCGTTAGCAATCAGCCCCAGCATTTT.

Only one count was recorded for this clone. Here the CDR3 reads CASSLVLLGAGTEAFF. The CDR3 coding sequence is TGTGCCAGCAGCTTGGTTTTACTGGGGGCCGGCACTGAAGCTTTCTTT. The chain combines TRBV5-6 with TRBJ1-1; a possible D gene is TRBD1 (6 bases). Trimming removed 0 bases at V and 4 bases at J, with 16 bases between. This CDR3 region has 16 residues. CDR1 SGHDT and CDR2 YYEEEE come from the germline V gene.

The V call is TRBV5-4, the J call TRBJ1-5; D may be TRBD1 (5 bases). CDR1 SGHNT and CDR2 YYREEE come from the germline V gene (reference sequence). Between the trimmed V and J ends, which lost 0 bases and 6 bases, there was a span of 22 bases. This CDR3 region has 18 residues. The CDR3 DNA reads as TGTGCCAGCAGCTTGGGGCCGCCGGGATGGCAGGGTGGTCAGCCCCAGCATTTT. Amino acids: CASSLGPPGWQGGQPQHF.

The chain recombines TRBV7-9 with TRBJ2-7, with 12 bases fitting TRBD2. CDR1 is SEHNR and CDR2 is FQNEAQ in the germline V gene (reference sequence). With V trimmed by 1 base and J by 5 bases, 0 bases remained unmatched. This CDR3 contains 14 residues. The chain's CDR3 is CASSLGLAGDEQYF. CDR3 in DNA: TGTGCCAGCAGCTTAGGACTAGCGGGAGACGAGCAGTACTTC.

The CDR3 loop reads CAIGVATSGYNEQFF. CDR3 DNA sequence: TGTGCCATCGGGGTGGCGACTAGCGGCTACAATGAGCAGTTCTTC. The chain couples TRBV10-3 to TRBJ2-1, with TRBD2 matching over 9 bases. CDR3 length equals 15 residues. CDR1 and CDR2 from the germline V gene are ENHRY and SYGVKD. V was pared by 8 bases and J by 3 bases, with 8 bases of the junction left unmatched.

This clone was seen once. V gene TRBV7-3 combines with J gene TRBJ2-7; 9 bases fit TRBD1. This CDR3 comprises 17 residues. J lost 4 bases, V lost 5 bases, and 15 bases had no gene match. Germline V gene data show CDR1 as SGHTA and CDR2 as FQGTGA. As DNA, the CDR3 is TGTGCCAGCAGCAAAAATCCCGGAGTAGGGACAGGGTACGAGCAGTACTTC. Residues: CASSKNPGVGTGYEQYF.

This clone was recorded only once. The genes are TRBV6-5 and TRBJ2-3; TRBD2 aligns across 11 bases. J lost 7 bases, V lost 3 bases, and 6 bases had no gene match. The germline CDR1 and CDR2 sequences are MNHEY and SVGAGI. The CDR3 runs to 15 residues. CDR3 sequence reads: CASSYTSGSRNTQYF. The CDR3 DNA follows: TGTGCCAGCAGTTATACTAGCGGGAGCCGGAATACGCAGTATTTT.